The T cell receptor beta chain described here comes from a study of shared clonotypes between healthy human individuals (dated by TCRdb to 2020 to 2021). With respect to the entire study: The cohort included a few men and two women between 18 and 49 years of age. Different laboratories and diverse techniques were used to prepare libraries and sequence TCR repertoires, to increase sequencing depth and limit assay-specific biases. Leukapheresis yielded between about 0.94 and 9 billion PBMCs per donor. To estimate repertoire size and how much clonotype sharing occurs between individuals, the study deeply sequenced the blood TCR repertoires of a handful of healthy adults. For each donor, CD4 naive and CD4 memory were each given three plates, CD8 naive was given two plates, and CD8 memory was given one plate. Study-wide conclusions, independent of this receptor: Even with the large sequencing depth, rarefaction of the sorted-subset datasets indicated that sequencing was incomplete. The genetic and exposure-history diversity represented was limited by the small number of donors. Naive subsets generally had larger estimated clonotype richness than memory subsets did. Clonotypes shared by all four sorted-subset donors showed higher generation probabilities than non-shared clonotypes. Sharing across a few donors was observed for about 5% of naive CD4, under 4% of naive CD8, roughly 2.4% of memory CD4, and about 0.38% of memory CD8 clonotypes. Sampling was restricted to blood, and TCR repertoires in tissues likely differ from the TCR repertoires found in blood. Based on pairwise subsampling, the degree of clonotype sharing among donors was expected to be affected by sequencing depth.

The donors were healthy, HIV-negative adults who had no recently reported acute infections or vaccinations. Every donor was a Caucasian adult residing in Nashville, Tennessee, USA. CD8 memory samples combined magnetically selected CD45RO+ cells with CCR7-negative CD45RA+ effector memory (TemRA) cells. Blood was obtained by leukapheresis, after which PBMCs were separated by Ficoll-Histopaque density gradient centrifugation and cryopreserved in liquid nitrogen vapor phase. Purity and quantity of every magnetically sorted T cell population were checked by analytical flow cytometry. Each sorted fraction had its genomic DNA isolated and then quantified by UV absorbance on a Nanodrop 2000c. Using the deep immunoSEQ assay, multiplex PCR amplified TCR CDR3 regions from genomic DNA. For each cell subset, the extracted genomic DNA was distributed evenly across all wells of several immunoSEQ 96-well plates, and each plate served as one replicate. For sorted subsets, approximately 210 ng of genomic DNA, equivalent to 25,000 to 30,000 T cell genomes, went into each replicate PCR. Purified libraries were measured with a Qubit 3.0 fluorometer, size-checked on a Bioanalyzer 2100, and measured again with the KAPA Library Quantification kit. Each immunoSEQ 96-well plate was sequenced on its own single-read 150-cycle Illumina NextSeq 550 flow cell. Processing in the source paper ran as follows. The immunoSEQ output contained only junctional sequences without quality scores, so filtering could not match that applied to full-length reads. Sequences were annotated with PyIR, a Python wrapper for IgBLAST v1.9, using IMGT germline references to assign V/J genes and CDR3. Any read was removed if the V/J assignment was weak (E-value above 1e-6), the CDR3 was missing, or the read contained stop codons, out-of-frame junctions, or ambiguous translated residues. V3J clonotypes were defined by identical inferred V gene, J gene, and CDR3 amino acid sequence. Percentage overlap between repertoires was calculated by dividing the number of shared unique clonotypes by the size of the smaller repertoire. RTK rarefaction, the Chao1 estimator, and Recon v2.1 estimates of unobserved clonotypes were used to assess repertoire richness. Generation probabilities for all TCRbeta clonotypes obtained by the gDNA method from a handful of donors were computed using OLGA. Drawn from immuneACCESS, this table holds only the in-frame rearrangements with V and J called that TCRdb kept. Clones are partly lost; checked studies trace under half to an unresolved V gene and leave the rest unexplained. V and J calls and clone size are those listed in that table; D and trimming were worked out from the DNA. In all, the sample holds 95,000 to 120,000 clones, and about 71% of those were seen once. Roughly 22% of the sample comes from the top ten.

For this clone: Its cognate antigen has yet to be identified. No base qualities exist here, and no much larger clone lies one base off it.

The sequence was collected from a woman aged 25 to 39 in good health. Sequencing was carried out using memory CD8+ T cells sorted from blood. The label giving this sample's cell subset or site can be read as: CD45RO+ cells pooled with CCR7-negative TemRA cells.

The nucleotide sequence reads TGTGCCAGCAGCCCAAAGAGCTATTACGAGCAGTACTTC. Protein translation: CASSPKSYYEQYF. The chain couples TRBV5-6 to TRBJ2-7; the D segment cannot be called with confidence. The CDR3 measures 13 amino acids from cysteine to phenylalanine. This entry keeps only the CDR3 DNA: 39 bases, framed from base 1. The germline V gene sets CDR1 to SGHDT and CDR2 to YYEEEE. The trim is 4 bases for V and 4 bases for J, with a gap of 12 bases between the germline ends.